This T cell receptor (beta chain) was recovered during a study of early T cells in non-severe SARS-CoV-2 infection. Researchers tagged individual cDNA molecules with unique molecular identifiers. Via MiXCR, TCRdb re-called the 5' RACE reads, giving one row per CDR3 protein. The profile shows tens of thousands of distinct CDR3 sequences, 5.4% of them singletons. This clonotype showed up many times. This receptor was obtained from an adult who was a healthcare worker with PCR-confirmed SARS-CoV-2 infection or an uninfected control (not recorded which). The sequenced sample was whole blood.

CDR3 in amino acids: CARIILSHHTFYNEQFF. Written as DNA, the CDR3 is TGCGCCAGAATAATCCTGTCGCACCATACTTTCTACAATGAGCAGTTCTTC. This rearrangement joins TRBV23-1 to TRBJ2-1; unclear D gene. TRBV23-1 falls under the ORF class, with uncertain function. The CDR3 is 17 amino acids. With 9 bases removed from V and 3 bases from J, the gap between germline ends came to 24 bases.